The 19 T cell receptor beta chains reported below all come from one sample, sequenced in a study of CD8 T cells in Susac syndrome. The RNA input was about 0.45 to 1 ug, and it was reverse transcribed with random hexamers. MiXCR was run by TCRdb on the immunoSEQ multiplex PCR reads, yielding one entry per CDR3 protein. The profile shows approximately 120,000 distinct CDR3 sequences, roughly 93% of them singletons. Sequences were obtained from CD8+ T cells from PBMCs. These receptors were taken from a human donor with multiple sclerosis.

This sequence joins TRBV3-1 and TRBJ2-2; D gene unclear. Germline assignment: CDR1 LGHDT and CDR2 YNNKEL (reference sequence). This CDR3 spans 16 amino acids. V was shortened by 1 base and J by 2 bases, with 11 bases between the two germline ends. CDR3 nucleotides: TGTGCCAGCAGCCAAGTGGTAGAAATCAACACCGGGGAGCTGTTTTTT. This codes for CASSQVVEINTGELFF.

CDR3 protein: CASSQTYRGQDYGYTF. CDR3 DNA: TGTGCCAGCAGTCAGACTTACCGGGGACAGGACTATGGCTACACCTTC. This sequence joins TRBV12-3 or TRBV12-4 and TRBJ1-2; the match to TRBD1 covers 8 bases. The CDR3 sequence is 16 residues long. V lost 5 bases to trimming and J lost 3 bases; unmatched junction nucleotides: 11.

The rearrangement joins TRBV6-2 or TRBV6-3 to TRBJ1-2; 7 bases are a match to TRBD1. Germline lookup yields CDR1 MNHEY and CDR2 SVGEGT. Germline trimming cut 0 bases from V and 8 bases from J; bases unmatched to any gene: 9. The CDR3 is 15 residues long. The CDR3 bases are TGTGCCAGCAGTTACTCGAATTGGGACAGCGGAGGCTACACCTTC. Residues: CASSYSNWDSGGYTF.

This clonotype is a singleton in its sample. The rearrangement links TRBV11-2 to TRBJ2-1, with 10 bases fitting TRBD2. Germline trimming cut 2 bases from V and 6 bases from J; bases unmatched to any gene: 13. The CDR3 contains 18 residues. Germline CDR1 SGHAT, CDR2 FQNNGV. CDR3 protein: CASSLPSRTSGWGNEQFF. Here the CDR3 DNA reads TGTGCCAGCAGCTTACCCAGCCGGACTAGCGGATGGGGCAATGAGCAGTTCTTC.

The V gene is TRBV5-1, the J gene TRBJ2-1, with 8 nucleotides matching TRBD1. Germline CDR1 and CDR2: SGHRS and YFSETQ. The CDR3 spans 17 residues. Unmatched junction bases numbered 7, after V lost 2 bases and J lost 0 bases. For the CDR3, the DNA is TGCGCCAGCAGCTTTACCGACAGGGGAAGCTCCTACAATGAGCAGTTCTTC. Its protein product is CASSFTDRGSSYNEQFF.

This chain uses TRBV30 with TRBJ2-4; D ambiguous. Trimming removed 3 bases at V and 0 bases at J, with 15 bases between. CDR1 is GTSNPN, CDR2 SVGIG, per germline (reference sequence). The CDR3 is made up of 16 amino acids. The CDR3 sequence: CAWRNRTGLAKNIQYF. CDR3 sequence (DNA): TGTGCCTGGAGGAATAGGACGGGTCTAGCCAAAAACATTCAGTACTTC.

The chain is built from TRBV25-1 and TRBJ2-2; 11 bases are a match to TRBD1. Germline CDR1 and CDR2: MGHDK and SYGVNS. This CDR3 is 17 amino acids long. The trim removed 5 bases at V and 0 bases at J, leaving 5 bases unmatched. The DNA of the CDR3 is TGTGCCAGCAGTCATAGGGGACAGGGGGCGAACACCGGGGAGCTGTTTTTT. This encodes CASSHRGQGANTGELFF. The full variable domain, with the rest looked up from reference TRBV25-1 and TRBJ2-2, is EADIYQTPRYLVIGTGKKITLECSQTMGHDKMYWYQQDPGMELHLIHYSYGVNSTEKGDLSSESTVSRIRTEHFPLTLESARPSHTSQYLCASSHRGQGANTGELFFGEGSRLTVL.

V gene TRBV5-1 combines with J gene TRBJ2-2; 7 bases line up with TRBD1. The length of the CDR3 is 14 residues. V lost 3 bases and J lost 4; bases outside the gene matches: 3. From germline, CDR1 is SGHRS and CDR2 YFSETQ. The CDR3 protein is CASSSDRLTGELFF. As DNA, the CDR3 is TGCGCCAGCAGCTCGGACAGGCTCACCGGGGAGCTGTTTTTT.

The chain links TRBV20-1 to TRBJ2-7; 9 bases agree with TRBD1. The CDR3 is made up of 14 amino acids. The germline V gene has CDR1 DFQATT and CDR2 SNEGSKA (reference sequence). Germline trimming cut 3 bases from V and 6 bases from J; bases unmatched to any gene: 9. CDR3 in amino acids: CSASTSGTGSEQYF. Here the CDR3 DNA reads TGCAGTGCTAGTACCTCCGGGACAGGGTCCGAGCAGTACTTC.

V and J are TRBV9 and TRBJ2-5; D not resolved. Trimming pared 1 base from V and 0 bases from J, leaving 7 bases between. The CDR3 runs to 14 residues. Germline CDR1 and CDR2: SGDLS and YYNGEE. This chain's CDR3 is CASSVPDNQETQYF. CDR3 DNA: TGTGCCAGCAGCGTACCGGATAACCAAGAGACCCAGTACTTC. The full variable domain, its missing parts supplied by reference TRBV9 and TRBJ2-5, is DSGVTQTPKHLITATGQRVTLRCSPRSGDLSVYWYQQSLDQGLQFLIQYYNGEERAKGNILERFSAQQFPDLHSELNLSSLELGDSALYFCASSVPDNQETQYFGPGTRLLVL.

CDR3 region: CASRSTGSGYTF. The CDR3 DNA is TGTGCCAGCAGATCAACAGGGTCTGGCTACACCTTC. The chain couples TRBV13 to TRBJ1-2; possibly TRBD1 for D (6 bases). The V end lost 6 bases, the J end lost 7 bases, and 12 bases lay between the germline ends. The CDR3 sequence is 12 residues long. Germline CDR1 reads PRHDT; CDR2 reads FYEKMQ (reference sequence).

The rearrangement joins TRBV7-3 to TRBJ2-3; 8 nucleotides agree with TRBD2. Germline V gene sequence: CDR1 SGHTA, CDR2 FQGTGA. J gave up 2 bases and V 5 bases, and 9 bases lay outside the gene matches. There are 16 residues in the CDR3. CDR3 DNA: TGTGCCAGCAGCCCAGAACTAGCGGAGTTCACAGATACGCAGTATTTT. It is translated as CASSPELAEFTDTQYF.

CDR3 region: CASSSRSLSTDTQYF. CDR3 coding DNA: TGTGCCAGCAGCTCGAGAAGCCTTAGCACAGATACGCAGTATTTT. The J gene is TRBJ2-3, the V gene TRBV11-2; D ambiguous. V lost 4 bases to trimming and J lost 0 bases, with 11 bases between them. The CDR3 consists of 15 residues. The germline V gene has CDR1 SGHAT and CDR2 FQNNGV.

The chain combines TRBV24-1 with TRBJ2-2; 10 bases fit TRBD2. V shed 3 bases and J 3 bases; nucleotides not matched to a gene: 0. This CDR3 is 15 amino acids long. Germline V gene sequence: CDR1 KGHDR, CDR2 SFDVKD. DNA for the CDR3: TGTGCCACCAGTGATCTAGCGGGAGACACCGGGGAGCTGTTTTTT. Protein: CATSDLAGDTGELFF.

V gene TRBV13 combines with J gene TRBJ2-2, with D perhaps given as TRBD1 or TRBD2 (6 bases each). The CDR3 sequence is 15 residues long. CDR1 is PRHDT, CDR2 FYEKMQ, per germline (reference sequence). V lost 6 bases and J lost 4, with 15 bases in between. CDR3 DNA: TGTGCCAGCAGGGGCAGGGGAGGTGGCACCGGGGAGCTGTTTTTT. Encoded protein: CASRGRGGGTGELFF.

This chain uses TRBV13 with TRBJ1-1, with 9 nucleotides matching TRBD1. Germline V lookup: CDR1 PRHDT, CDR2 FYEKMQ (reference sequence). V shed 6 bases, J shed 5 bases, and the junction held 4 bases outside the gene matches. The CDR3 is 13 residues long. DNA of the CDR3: TGTGCCAGCAGTGACAGGGGGGGAACTGAAGCTTTCTTT. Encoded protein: CASSDRGGTEAFF.

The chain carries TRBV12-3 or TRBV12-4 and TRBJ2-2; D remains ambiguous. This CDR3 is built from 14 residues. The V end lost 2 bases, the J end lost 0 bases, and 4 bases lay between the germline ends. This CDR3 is CASSLLPNTGELFF. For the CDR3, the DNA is TGTGCCAGCAGTTTATTGCCGAACACCGGGGAGCTGTTTTTT.

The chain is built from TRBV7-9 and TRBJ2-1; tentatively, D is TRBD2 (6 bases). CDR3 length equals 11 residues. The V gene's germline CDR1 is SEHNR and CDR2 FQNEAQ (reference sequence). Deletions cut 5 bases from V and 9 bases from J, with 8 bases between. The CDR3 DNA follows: TGTGCCAGCAGCCTCGGGGGTGAGCAGTTCTTC. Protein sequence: CASSLGGEQFF.

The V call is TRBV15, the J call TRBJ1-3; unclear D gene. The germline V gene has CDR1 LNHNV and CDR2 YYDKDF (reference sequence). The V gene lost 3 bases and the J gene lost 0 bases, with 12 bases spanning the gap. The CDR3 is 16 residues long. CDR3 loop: CATSRTTGHSGNTIYF. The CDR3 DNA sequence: TGTGCCACCAGCAGGACGACTGGGCACTCTGGAAACACCATATATTTT.